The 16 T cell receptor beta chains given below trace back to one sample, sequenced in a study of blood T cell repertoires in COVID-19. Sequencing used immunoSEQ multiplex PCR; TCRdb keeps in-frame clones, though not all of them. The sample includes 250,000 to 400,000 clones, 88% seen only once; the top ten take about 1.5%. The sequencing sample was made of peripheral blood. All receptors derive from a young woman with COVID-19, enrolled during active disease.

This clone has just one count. The CDR3 sequence is CASSVTPSPREEQYF. The CDR3 coding sequence is TGTGCCAGCAGCGTAACGCCTAGCCCACGCGAAGAGCAGTACTTC. This chain links TRBV9 with TRBJ2-7, with D possibly being TRBD2 (5 bases). In germline, CDR1 is SGDLS, CDR2 YYNGEE. The CDR3 spans 15 residues. V lost 1 base to trimming and J lost 7 bases, with 18 bases between them. Filled out from reference TRBV9 and TRBJ2-7, the complete variable domain reads DSGVTQTPKHLITATGQRVTLRCSPRSGDLSVYWYQQSLDQGLQFLIQYYNGEERAKGNILERFSAQQFPDLHSELNLSSLELGDSALYFCASSVTPSPREEQYFGPGTRLTVT.

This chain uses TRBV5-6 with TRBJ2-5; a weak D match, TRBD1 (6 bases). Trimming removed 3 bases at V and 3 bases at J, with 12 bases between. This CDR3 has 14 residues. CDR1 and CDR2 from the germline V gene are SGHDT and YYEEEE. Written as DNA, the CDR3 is TGTGCCAGCAGCTCGAGGGGGTCTGAAGAGACCCAGTACTTC. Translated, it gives CASSSRGSEETQYF.

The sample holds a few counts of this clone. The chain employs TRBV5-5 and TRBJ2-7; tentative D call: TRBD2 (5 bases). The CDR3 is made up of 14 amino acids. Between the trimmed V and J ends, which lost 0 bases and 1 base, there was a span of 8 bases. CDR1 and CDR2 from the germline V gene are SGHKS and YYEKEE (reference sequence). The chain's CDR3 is CASSLGGSSYEQYV. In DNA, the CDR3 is TGTGCCAGCAGCTTGGGAGGGTCATCCTACGAGCAGTACGTC.

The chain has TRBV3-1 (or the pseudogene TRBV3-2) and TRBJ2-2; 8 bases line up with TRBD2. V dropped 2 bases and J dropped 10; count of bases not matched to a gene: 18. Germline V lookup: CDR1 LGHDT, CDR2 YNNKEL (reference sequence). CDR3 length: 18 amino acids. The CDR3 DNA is TGTGCCAGCAGCCAACCAGACCAGCGGGAGACAACATTCCCGGAGCTGTTTTTT. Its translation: CASSQPDQRETTFPELFF.

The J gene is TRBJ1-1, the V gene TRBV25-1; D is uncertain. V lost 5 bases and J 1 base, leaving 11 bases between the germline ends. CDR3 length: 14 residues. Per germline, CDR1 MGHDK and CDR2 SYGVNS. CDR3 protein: CASSRDPGNTEAFF. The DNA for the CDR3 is TGTGCCAGCAGTAGAGACCCAGGGAACACTGAAGCTTTCTTT.

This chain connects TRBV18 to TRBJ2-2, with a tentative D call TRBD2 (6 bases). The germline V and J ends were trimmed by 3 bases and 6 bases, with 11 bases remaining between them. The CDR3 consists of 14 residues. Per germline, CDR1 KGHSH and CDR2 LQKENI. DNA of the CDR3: TGTGCCAGCTCACCGGGACTTACTTCCGGGGAGCTGTTTTTT. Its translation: CASSPGLTSGELFF.

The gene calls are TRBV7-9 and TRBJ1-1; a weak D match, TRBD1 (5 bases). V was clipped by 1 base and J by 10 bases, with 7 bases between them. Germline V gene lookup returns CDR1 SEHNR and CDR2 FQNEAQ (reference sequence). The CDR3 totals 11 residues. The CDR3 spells CASSLEGLAFF. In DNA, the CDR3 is TGTGCCAGCAGCTTAGAGGGGCTAGCTTTCTTT.

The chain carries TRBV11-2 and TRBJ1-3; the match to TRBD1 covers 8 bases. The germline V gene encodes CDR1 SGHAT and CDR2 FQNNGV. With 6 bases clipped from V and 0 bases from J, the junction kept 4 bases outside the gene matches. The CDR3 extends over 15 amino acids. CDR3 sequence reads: CASRRTGLSGNTIYF. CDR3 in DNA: TGTGCCAGCAGGCGGACAGGGCTCTCTGGAAACACCATATATTTT.

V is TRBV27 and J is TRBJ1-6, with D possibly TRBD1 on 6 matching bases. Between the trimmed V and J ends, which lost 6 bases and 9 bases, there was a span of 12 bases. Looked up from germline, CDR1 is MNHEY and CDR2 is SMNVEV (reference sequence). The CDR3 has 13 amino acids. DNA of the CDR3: TGTGCCAGCAGGTTACAGGGATCTTCACCCCTCCACTTT. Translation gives CASRLQGSSPLHF.

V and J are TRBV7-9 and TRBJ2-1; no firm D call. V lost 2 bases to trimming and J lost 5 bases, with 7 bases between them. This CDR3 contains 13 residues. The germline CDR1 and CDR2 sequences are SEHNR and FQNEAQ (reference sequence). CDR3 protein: CASSLNRNNEQFF. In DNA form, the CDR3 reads TGTGCCAGCAGCTTAAACAGAAACAATGAGCAGTTCTTC.

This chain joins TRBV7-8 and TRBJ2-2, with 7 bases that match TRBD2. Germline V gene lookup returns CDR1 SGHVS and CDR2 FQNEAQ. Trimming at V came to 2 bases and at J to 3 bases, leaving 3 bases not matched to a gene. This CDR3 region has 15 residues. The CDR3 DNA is TGTGCCAGCAGCTTAAGAGCGGGGTACACCGGGGAGCTGTTTTTT. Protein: CASSLRAGYTGELFF.

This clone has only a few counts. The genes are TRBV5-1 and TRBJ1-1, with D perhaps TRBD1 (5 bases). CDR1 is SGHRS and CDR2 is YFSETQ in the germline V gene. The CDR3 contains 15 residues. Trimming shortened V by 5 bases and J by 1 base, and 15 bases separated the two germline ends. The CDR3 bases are TGCGCCAGCAGTTTTGAAGGGGTTGGGAACACTGAAGCTTTCTTT. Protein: CASSFEGVGNTEAFF.

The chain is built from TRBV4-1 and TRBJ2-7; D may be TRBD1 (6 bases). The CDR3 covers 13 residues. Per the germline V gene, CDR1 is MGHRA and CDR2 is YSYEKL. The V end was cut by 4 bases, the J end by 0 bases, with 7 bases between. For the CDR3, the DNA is TGCGCCAGCAGCCCGGACAGCTCCTACGAGCAGTACTTC. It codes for CASSPDSSYEQYF.

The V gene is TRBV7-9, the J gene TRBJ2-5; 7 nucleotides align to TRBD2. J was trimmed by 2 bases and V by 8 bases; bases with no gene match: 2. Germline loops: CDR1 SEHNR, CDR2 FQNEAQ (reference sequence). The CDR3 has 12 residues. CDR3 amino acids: CASEGLQETQYF. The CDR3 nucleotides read TGTGCCAGCGAGGGACTACAAGAGACCCAGTACTTC.

CDR3 bases: TGTGCCAGCAGTGCGAGACAATTAGCCGGGGAGCTGTTTTTT. It yields the protein CASSARQLAGELFF. This chain connects TRBV2 to TRBJ2-2; the D is unclear. V lost 4 bases and J lost 6, with 12 bases in between. The CDR3 runs 14 residues. CDR1 and CDR2 (germline): SNHLY, FYNNEI.

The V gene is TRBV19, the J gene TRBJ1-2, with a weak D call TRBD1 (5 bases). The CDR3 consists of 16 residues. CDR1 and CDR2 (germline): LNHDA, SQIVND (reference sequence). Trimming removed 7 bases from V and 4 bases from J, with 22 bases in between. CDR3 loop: CASTHWTEGRSYGYTF. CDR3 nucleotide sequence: TGTGCCAGTACCCACTGGACGGAGGGGCGCTCCTATGGCTACACCTTC.